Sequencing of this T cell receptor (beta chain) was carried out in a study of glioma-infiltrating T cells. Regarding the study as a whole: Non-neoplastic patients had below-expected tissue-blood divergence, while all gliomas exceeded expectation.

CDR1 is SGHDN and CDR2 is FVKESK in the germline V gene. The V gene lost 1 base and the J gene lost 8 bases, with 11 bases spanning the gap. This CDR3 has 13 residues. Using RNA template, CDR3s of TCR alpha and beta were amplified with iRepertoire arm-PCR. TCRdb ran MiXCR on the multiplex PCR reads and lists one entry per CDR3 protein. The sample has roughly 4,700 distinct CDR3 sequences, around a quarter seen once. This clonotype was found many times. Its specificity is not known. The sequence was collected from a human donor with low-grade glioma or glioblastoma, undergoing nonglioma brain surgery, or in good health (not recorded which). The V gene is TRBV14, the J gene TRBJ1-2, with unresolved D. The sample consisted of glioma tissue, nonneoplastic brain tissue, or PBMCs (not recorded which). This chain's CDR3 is CASSQVPSGGYTF. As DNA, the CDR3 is TGTGCCAGCAGCCAAGTCCCTTCCGGGGGCTACACCTTC. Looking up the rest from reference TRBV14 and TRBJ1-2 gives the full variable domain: EAGVTQFPSHSVIEKGQTVTLRCDPISGHDNLYWYRRVMGKEIKFLLHFVKESKQDESGMPNNRFLAERTGGTYSTLKVQPAELEDSGVYFCASSQVPSGGYTFGSGTRLTVV.